This is a list of T cell receptor beta chains from one sample in a study of CD8 T cells in Susac syndrome. In TCRdb, the immunoSEQ multiplex PCR reads were re-called with MiXCR into one record per CDR3 protein. The sample holds fewer than 350,000 distinct CDR3 sequences, about 91% seen once. Sequenced: CD4+ T cells from PBMCs. The receptors originated from a human donor with multiple sclerosis. The CDR3 runs from the conserved cysteine through the conserved F or W. A D gene is named only where the DNA matches it firmly. The size field is filled for only some rows; it gives once, few, many or a size class.

>TRBJ2-1|.|.|TRBV20-1
TGCGGATCAACTAGTTACAATGAGCAGTTCTTC
CGSTSYNEQFF
>TRBJ2-7|.|.|TRBV15
TGTGCCACCAGCAGAGCACGGGACCCTGGCTACGAGCAGTACTTC
CATSRARDPGYEQYF
>TRBJ2-3|.|once|TRBV19
TGTGCCAGCCTCAGGACGAGCACAGATACGCAGTATTTT
CASLRTSTDTQYF
>TRBJ2-7|.|few|TRBV29-1
TGCAGCGCCCAATTGCTACCGGGCTACGAGCAGTACTTC
CSAQLLPGYEQYF
>TRBJ1-6|.|.|TRBV30
TGTGCCTGGAAGAACAGGGCTGATTCACCCCTCCACTTT
CAWKNRADSPLHF
>TRBJ1-2|.|.|TRBV9
TGTGCCAGCAGCGTAGACGGAGCCTATGGCTACACCTTC
CASSVDGAYGYTF
>TRBJ2-5|.|many|TRBV7-2
TGTGCCAGCAGCTTAGGTGGCAGCCAAGAGACCCAGTACTTC
CASSLGGSQETQYF
>TRBJ2-5|.|.|TRBV12-3/TRBV12-4
TGTGCCAGCAGTTTGAGGGGTCGAGAGACCCAGTACTTC
CASSLRGRETQYF
>TRBJ1-2|.|.|TRBV3-1
TGTGCCAGCAGCCGAGGGCAGGATGACTATGGCTACACCTTC
CASSRGQDDYGYTF
>TRBJ2-3|.|.|TRBV7-3
TGTGCCAGCAGCTTTAAACCGGACGATACGCAGTATTTT
CASSFKPDDTQYF
>TRBJ2-3|.|.|TRBV7-2
TGTGCCAGCAGCAACGGGGCCCTCAGGAGGACTAGCACAGATACGCAGTATTTT
CASSNGALRRTSTDTQYF
>TRBJ2-7|.|.|TRBV5-1
TGCGCCAGCAGCTTGGCACTCAGGGACTACGAGCAGTACTTC
CASSLALRDYEQYF
>TRBJ2-1|.|.|TRBV9
TGTGCCAGCAGCGTAGGAGGCCTCGGGATCGGCGAGCAGTTCTTC
CASSVGGLGIGEQFF
>TRBJ2-7|.|.|TRBV7-8
TGTGCCAGCAGCGTCTCAGGGACCCTCTCCTACGAGCAGTACTTC
CASSVSGTLSYEQYF
>TRBJ2-7|.|.|TRBV6-6
TGTGCCAGCGGCCTCCCCGGGATCGACGAGCAGTACTTC
CASGLPGIDEQYF
>TRBJ2-5|TRBD1|once|TRBV7-9
TGTGCCAGCAGCTTAGCCCGAGGACAGGGCTCAATGTACCAAGAGACCCAGTACTTC
CASSLARGQGSMYQETQYF
>TRBJ2-6|.|.|TRBV12-3/TRBV12-4
TGTGCCAGCAGTACAAGGGGATCTGGGGCCAACGTCCTGACTTTC
CASSTRGSGANVLTF
>TRBJ1-6|.|.|TRBV2
TGTGCCAGCACCCCGAGACGGGAGGCGAATTCACCCCTCCACTTT
CASTPRREANSPLHF
>TRBJ1-1|.|few|TRBV12-3/TRBV12-4
TGTGCCAGCAGTTTAGGGGGGCAGAACACTGAAGCTTTCTTT
CASSLGGQNTEAFF
>TRBJ2-3|TRBD2|.|TRBV4-2
TGTGCCAGCAGCCAACTGACAGGGACCCAACTAGCGGGAGGGCCACCAGATACGCAGTATTTT
CASSQLTGTQLAGGPPDTQYF
>TRBJ2-4|TRBD2|.|TRBV11-2
TGTGCCAGCAGCTTAACCCGGCTAGCGGGAGCACTAGCCAAAAACATTCAGTACTTC
CASSLTRLAGALAKNIQYF
>TRBJ2-1|.|.|TRBV20-1
TGCAGTGCCGCGCCAAGTGGGAGGTACAATGAGCAGTTCTTC
CSAAPSGRYNEQFF
>TRBJ2-1|TRBD2|.|TRBV25-1
TGTGCCAGCAGCCCCCCAGTAGCGGGGGGCAATGAGCAGTTCTTC
CASSPPVAGGNEQFF
>TRBJ2-1|.|.|TRBV21-1
TGTGCCAGCCCAATATTGAGCGTGAACTACAATGAGCAGTTCTTC
CASPILSVNYNEQFF
>TRBJ2-3|.|once|TRBV7-2
TGTGCCAGCAGCTTATTTGGACTCACTATAGTCACAGATACGCAGTATTTT
CASSLFGLTIVTDTQYF
>TRBJ2-1|TRBD2|.|TRBV7-7
TGTGCTAGCAGCTTGTACGGGGGGGCCTACAATGAGCAGTTCTTC
CASSLYGGAYNEQFF
>TRBJ1-2|.|.|TRBV20-1
TGCAGTGCTACCAGGCTGTTCATCTATGGCTACACCTTC
CSATRLFIYGYTF
>TRBJ2-7|.|.|TRBV9
TGTGCCAGCAACCGGGACGGCTACGAGCAGTACTTC
CASNRDGYEQYF
>TRBJ1-1|.|.|TRBV11-3
TGTGCCAGCAGTCAGTATGACCGGGGGAACACTGAAGCTTTCTTT
CASSQYDRGNTEAFF
>TRBJ1-2|.|.|TRBV23-1
TGCGCCAGCGCTTTTACGACAAGGACTAACTATGGCTACACCTTC
CASAFTTRTNYGYTF
>TRBJ2-2|TRBD2|.|TRBV7-6
TGTGCCAGCAGCTTAGACCTAATTAGTAGCGGGAGGGCCGGCGGGGAGCTGTTTTTT
CASSLDLISSGRAGGELFF
>TRBJ1-3|.|.|TRBV11-3
TGTGCCAGCAGCGAACAGGGAACAGGCTCTGGAAACACCATATATTTT
CASSEQGTGSGNTIYF
>TRBJ1-5|.|.|TRBV12-3/TRBV12-4
TGTGCCAGCAGTTCCCGGGGTCCCCAGCATTTT
CASSSRGPQHF
>TRBJ2-7|.|.|TRBV7-2
TGTGCCAGCAGCGTGACGGGATTTACTAGTTCCGAGCAGTACTTC
CASSVTGFTSSEQYF
>TRBJ2-5|TRBD2|.|TRBV6-2/TRBV6-3
TGTGCCAGCAGTGCGGGAGGCGGAATTCAGACCCAGTACTTC
CASSAGGGIQTQYF
>TRBJ2-1|TRBD2|.|TRBV18
TGTGCCAGCTCACCCTCCAGCGGGGCCCTCTCTCAGCAGTTCTTC
CASSPSSGALSQQFF
>TRBJ2-2|.|.|TRBV23-1
TGCGCCAGCAGTCAATCAATGGGGAACACCGGGGAGCTGTTTTTT
CASSQSMGNTGELFF
>TRBJ1-2|TRBD1|.|TRBV3-1
TGTGCCAGCAGCCCCCTCGCAGGGGGCCTAACGTACTATGGCTACACCTTC
CASSPLAGGLTYYGYTF
>TRBJ2-7|.|.|TRBV3-1
TGTGCCAGCAGCCTCTGGACAAATACCTACGAGCAGTACTTC
CASSLWTNTYEQYF
>TRBJ1-1|.|.|TRBV18
TGTGCCAGCTCACCACGCAGCCAGAGGAACACTGAAGCTTTCTTT
CASSPRSQRNTEAFF
>TRBJ1-4|.|.|TRBV11-2
TGTGCCAGCAGCGAGGGACTTTCTAATGAAAAACTGTTTTTT
CASSEGLSNEKLFF
>TRBJ2-7|TRBD2|.|TRBV5-1
TGCGCCAGCAGCTTGGACGGGGGGGACTACGAGCAGTACTTC
CASSLDGGDYEQYF
>TRBJ2-3|TRBD1|.|TRBV20-1
TGCAGTGCTGGGGGACAGGGCGATAGCACAGATACGCAGTATTTT
CSAGGQGDSTDTQYF
>TRBJ2-7|TRBD2|.|TRBV4-3
TGCGCCAGCAGCCAAAAGTTGGGACTAGGGAGCTCCTACGAGCAGTACTTC
CASSQKLGLGSSYEQYF
>TRBJ2-7|TRBD1|.|TRBV5-1
TGCGCCAGCCGGGGACAGACGGACTCCTACGAGCAGTACTTC
CASRGQTDSYEQYF
>TRBJ2-5|.|.|TRBV6-2/TRBV6-3
TGTGCCAGCAGTTACCCGTTTAAAGGTCAGACCCAGTACTTC
CASSYPFKGQTQYF
>TRBJ2-1|.|once|TRBV15
TGTGCCACCAGTGCGGGGGCCCCAAGCTCCTACAATGAGCAGTTCTTC
CATSAGAPSSYNEQFF
>TRBJ2-7|TRBD2|.|TRBV6-6
TGTGCCAGCAGTCTTAGCGGGGGGCACTACGAGCAGTACTTC
CASSLSGGHYEQYF
>TRBJ2-1|.|.|TRBV20-1
TGCAGCGGGATCCCGGGACACGACTACAATGAGCAGTTCTTC
CSGIPGHDYNEQFF
>TRBJ1-5|.|.|TRBV19
TGTGCCAGTAGGGAACAGGGTAGTCAGCCCCAGCATTTT
CASREQGSQPQHF
>TRBJ1-1|.|.|TRBV7-2
TGTGCCAGCAGCTTTCCGCTAGCGCCTGAAGCTTTCTTT
CASSFPLAPEAFF
>TRBJ1-6|.|.|TRBV30
TGTGCCTGGAAGATTGATGGACGCCCAGGTTCACCCCTCCACTTT
CAWKIDGRPGSPLHF
>TRBJ2-1|TRBD2|.|TRBV5-1
TGCGCCAGCAGCTCGCTGGGGACTAGCGAAGGGGAGCAGTTCTTC
CASSSLGTSEGEQFF
>TRBJ2-1|.|.|TRBV5-1
TGCGCCAGCAGCTGGGGACAGAACCCCGGGAGGGAGCAGTTCTTC
CASSWGQNPGREQFF
>TRBJ2-3|TRBD2|.|TRBV5-1
TGCGCCAGCAGCTTCCGTCTAGCGGGATACACAGATACGCAGTATTTT
CASSFRLAGYTDTQYF
>TRBJ2-5|.|.|TRBV20-1
TGCAGTGCTAGAGTCGGGGGCCAAGAGACCCAGTACTTC
CSARVGGQETQYF
>TRBJ2-3|.|.|TRBV11-1
TGTGCCAGCGGTCGGACCCACGGGACAGATACGCAGTATTTT
CASGRTHGTDTQYF